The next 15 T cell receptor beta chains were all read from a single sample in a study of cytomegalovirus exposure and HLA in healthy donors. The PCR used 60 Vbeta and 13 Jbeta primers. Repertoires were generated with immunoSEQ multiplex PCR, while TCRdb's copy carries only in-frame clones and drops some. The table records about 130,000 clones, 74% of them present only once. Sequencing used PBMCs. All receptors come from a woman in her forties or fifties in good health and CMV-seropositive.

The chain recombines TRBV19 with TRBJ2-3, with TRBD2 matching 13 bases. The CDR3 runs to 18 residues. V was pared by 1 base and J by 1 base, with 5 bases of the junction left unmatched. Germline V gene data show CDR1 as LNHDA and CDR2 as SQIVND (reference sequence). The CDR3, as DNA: TGTGCCAGTAGTATAGTTTTGACTAGCGGGGGGCGCACAGATACGCAGTATTTT. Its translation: CASSIVLTSGGRTDTQYF.

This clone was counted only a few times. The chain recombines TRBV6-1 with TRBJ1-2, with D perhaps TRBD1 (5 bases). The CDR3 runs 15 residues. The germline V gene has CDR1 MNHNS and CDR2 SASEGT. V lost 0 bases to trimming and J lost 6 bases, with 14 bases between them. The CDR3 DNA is TGTGCCAGCAGTGAAGCAGGGGCCAGGGAGGATGGCTACACCTTC. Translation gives CASSEAGAREDGYTF.

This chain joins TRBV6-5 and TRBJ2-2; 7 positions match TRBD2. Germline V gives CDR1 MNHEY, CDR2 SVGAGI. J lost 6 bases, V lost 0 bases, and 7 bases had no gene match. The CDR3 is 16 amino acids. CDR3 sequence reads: CASSYSNLGGAGELFF. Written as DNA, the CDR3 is TGTGCCAGCAGTTACTCGAATCTGGGGGGGGCCGGGGAGCTGTTTTTT.

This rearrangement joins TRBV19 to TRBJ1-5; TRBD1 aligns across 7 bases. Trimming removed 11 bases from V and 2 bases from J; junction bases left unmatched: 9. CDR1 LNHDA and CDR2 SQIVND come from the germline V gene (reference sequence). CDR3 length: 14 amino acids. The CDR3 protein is CAFFGTAGNQPQHF. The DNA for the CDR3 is TGTGCCTTTTTTGGGACAGCCGGCAATCAGCCCCAGCATTTT.

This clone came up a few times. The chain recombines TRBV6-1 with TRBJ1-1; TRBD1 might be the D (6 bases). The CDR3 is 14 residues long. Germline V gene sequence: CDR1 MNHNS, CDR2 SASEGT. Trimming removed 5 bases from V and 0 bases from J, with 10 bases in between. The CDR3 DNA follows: TGTGCCAGCAGTACAGGGATACTGAACACTGAAGCTTTCTTT. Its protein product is CASSTGILNTEAFF.

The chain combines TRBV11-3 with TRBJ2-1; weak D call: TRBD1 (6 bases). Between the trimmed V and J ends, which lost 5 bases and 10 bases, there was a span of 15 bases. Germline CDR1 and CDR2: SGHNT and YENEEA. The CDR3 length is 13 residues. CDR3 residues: CASSPGQQMEQFF. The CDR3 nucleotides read TGTGCCAGCAGCCCGGGACAACAAATGGAGCAGTTCTTC.

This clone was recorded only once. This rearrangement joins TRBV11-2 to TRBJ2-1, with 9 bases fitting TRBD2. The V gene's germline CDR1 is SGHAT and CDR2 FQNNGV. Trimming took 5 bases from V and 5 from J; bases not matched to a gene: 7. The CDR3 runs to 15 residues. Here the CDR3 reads CASSLGAGGNNEQFF. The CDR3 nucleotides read TGTGCCAGCAGCCTTGGAGCGGGGGGAAACAATGAGCAGTTCTTC.

The CDR3 DNA is TGTGCCAGCTCACCACCCCTAAACAATGAGCAGTTCTTC. This sequence encodes CASSPPLNNEQFF. The chain combines TRBV18 with TRBJ2-1; D gene ambiguous. Germline V gives CDR1 KGHSH, CDR2 LQKENI. Trimming stripped 0 bases from V and 5 bases from J, with 5 bases between. The CDR3 has 13 residues. The full variable domain, completed using reference TRBV18 and TRBJ2-1, is NAGVMQNPRHLVRRRGQEARLRCSPMKGHSHVYWYRQLPEEGLKFMVYLQKENIIDESGMPKERFSAEFPKEGPSILRIQQVVRGDSAAYFCASSPPLNNEQFFGPGTRLTVL.

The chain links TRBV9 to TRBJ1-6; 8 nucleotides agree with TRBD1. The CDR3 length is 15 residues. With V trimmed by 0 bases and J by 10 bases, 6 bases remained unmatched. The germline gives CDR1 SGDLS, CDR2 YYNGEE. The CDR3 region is CASSVVDRGGSPLHF. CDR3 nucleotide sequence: TGTGCCAGCAGCGTAGTAGACAGGGGAGGATCACCCCTCCACTTT.

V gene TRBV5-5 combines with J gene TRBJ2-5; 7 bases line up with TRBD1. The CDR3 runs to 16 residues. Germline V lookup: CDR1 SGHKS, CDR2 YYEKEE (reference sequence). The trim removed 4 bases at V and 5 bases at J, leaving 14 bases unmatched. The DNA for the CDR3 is TGTGCCAGCAGCGATGGCACAGGGGTCCGATCGGAGACCCAGTACTTC. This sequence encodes CASSDGTGVRSETQYF.

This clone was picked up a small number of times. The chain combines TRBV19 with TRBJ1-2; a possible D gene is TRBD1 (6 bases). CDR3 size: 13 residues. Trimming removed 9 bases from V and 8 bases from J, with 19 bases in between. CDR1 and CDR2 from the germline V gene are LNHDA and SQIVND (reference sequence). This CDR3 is CASQSPGGAGYTF. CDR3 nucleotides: TGTGCCAGCCAAAGCCCCGGGGGGGCCGGCTACACCTTC.

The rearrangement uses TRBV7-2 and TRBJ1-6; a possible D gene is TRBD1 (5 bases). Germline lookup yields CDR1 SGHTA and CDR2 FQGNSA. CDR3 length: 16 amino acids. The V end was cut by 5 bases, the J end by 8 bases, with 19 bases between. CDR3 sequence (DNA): TGTGCCAGCAGCGTTAGTGGGGGTCGGGGGTATTCACCCCTCCACTTT. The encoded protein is CASSVSGGRGYSPLHF.

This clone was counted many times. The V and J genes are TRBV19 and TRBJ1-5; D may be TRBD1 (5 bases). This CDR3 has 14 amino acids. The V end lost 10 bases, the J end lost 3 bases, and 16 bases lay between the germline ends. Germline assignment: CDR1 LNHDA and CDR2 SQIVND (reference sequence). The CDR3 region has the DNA TGTGCCACCGGGGGGTGGCCCCCCAATCAGCCCCAGCATTTT. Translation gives CATGGWPPNQPQHF.

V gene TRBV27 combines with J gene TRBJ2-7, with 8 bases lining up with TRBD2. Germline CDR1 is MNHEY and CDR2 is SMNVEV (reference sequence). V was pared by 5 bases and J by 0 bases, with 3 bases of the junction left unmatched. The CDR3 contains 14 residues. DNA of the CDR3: TGTGCCAGCAGTCCCAGCGGGAGCTCCTACGAGCAGTACTTC. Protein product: CASSPSGSSYEQYF.

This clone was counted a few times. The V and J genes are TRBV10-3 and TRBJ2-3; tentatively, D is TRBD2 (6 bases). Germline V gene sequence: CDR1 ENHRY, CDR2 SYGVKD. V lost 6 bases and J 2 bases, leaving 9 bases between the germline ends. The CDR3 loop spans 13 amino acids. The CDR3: CAISGGNTDTQYF. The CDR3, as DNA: TGTGCCATCAGCGGGGGTAACACAGATACGCAGTATTTT.